The rows below give T cell receptor beta chains drawn from one sample of a study of vaccination and CD4 T cells after COVID-19. The antigens these receptors bind are not known. One entry per CDR3 protein, called by TCRdb with MiXCR from the PCR reads. In the table there are fewer than 20,000 distinct CDR3 sequences, 54% of which are singletons. The specimen comprised CD4+ T cells from blood, cultured in vitro, sampled before SARS-CoV-2 vaccination. Receptor source: a human donor who had recovered from COVID-19. The CDR3 runs from the conserved cysteine through the conserved F or W. Fields, in order: J gene, clone size, V gene, D gene, CDR3 protein, CDR3 DNA. A D gene is named only where the DNA matches it firmly. Some rows mark clone size as missing; the rest say once, few, many or name a class of expanded clone.

j_call: TRBJ2-3; clone_size: -; v_call: TRBV11-3; d_call: -; cdr3_aa: CASSLIPTPWTRGDTQYF; cdr3_nt: TGTGCCAGCAGCTTAATCCCCACACCGTGGACGAGGGGAGATACGCAGTATTTT
j_call: TRBJ1-1; clone_size: -; v_call: TRBV28; d_call: -; cdr3_aa: CASSTPGPMNTEAFF; cdr3_nt: TGTGCCAGCAGTACGCCGGGACCGATGAACACTGAAGCTTTCTTT
j_call: TRBJ2-7; clone_size: few; v_call: TRBV10-3; d_call: -; cdr3_aa: CAISESLGTTWEQYF; cdr3_nt: TGTGCCATCAGTGAATCTCTGGGGACGACGTGGGAGCAGTACTTC
j_call: TRBJ1-5; clone_size: few; v_call: TRBV20-1; d_call: -; cdr3_aa: CSASPASAGNQPQHF; cdr3_nt: TGCAGTGCTAGTCCGGCCTCCGCGGGCAATCAGCCCCAGCATTTT
j_call: TRBJ2-5; clone_size: -; v_call: TRBV5-1; d_call: TRBD1; cdr3_aa: CASANPTGYAETQYF; cdr3_nt: TGCGCCAGCGCCAACCCGACAGGGTACGCGGAGACCCAGTACTTC
j_call: TRBJ1-1; clone_size: once; v_call: TRBV12-3/TRBV12-4; d_call: -; cdr3_aa: CASSQGVGAFF; cdr3_nt: TGTGCCAGCAGCCAAGGGGTCGGTGCTTTCTTT
j_call: TRBJ1-3; clone_size: once; v_call: TRBV9; d_call: -; cdr3_aa: CASSTAPGIGNTIYF; cdr3_nt: TGTGCCAGCAGCACCGCCCCAGGGATTGGAAACACCATATATTTT
j_call: TRBJ2-3; clone_size: once; v_call: TRBV6-1; d_call: -; cdr3_aa: CASSEVGQGMTRTDTQYF; cdr3_nt: TGTGCCAGCAGTGAAGTGGGACAAGGGATGACACGCACAGATACGCAGTATTTT
j_call: TRBJ2-1; clone_size: -; v_call: TRBV19; d_call: TRBD2; cdr3_aa: CASTDSGTGGNEQFF; cdr3_nt: TGTGCCAGTACCGATAGCGGGACCGGGGGGAATGAGCAGTTCTTC
j_call: TRBJ1-4; clone_size: -; v_call: TRBV7-2; d_call: TRBD1; cdr3_aa: CASGQGPDEKLFF; cdr3_nt: TGTGCCAGCGGACAGGGCCCCGATGAAAAACTGTTTTTT
j_call: TRBJ2-2; clone_size: -; v_call: TRBV7-6; d_call: -; cdr3_aa: CASSLVRNGGTGELFF; cdr3_nt: TGTGCCAGCAGCTTAGTAAGAAACGGAGGGACCGGGGAGCTGTTTTTT
j_call: TRBJ2-1; clone_size: -; v_call: TRBV7-6; d_call: TRBD2; cdr3_aa: CASSLETGSGRNEQFF; cdr3_nt: TGTGCCAGCAGCTTAGAGACGGGTAGCGGGAGGAATGAGCAGTTCTTC
j_call: TRBJ2-3; clone_size: -; v_call: TRBV28; d_call: TRBD2; cdr3_aa: CASSLRFPTRGRGDTQYF; cdr3_nt: TGTGCCAGCAGTTTACGGTTTCCTACTCGCGGGAGAGGAGATACGCAGTATTTT
j_call: TRBJ2-5; clone_size: -; v_call: TRBV19; d_call: -; cdr3_aa: CASSIVGKETQYF; cdr3_nt: TGTGCCAGTAGTATAGTGGGAAAAGAGACCCAGTACTTC
j_call: TRBJ1-5; clone_size: -; v_call: TRBV2; d_call: -; cdr3_aa: CAGGGTLNQPQHF; cdr3_nt: TGTGCCGGGGGGGGCACCCTCAATCAGCCCCAGCATTTT
j_call: TRBJ2-5; clone_size: -; v_call: TRBV2; d_call: -; cdr3_aa: CASSSKETQYF; cdr3_nt: TGTGCCAGCAGCTCAAAGGAGACCCAGTACTTC
j_call: TRBJ2-1; clone_size: -; v_call: TRBV6-1; d_call: TRBD1; cdr3_aa: CASSGTGTHNEQFF; cdr3_nt: TGTGCCAGCAGTGGGACAGGGACACACAATGAGCAGTTCTTC
j_call: TRBJ2-3; clone_size: -; v_call: TRBV4-2; d_call: TRBD1; cdr3_aa: CASSQEGTGALNTQYF; cdr3_nt: TGTGCCAGCAGCCAAGAAGGGACAGGGGCCCTTAATACGCAGTATTTT
j_call: TRBJ1-5; clone_size: -; v_call: TRBV12-3/TRBV12-4; d_call: TRBD1; cdr3_aa: CASSLQGANSNQPQHF; cdr3_nt: TGTGCCAGCAGTTTGCAGGGGGCGAATAGCAATCAGCCCCAGCATTTT
j_call: TRBJ2-5; clone_size: -; v_call: TRBV7-9; d_call: -; cdr3_aa: CASSQGVVETQYF; cdr3_nt: TGTGCCAGCAGCCAAGGGGTTGTGGAGACCCAGTACTTC
j_call: TRBJ2-3; clone_size: -; v_call: TRBV11-3; d_call: -; cdr3_aa: CASSPGPSLSDTQYF; cdr3_nt: TGTGCCAGCAGCCCAGGGCCTAGCCTATCAGATACGCAGTATTTT
j_call: TRBJ1-6; clone_size: few; v_call: TRBV24-1; d_call: -; cdr3_aa: CATSVSGNSPLHF; cdr3_nt: TGTGCCACCAGTGTATCAGGGAATTCACCCCTCCACTTT
j_call: TRBJ2-2; clone_size: -; v_call: TRBV6-2/TRBV6-3; d_call: TRBD1; cdr3_aa: CASSYSVRQGVRGELFF; cdr3_nt: TGTGCCAGCAGTTACTCAGTTCGGCAGGGGGTGCGAGGGGAGCTGTTTTTT
j_call: TRBJ2-7; clone_size: -; v_call: TRBV27; d_call: -; cdr3_aa: CASSDYYEQYF; cdr3_nt: TGTGCCAGCAGCGATTACTACGAGCAGTACTTC
j_call: TRBJ2-2; clone_size: -; v_call: TRBV2; d_call: TRBD1; cdr3_aa: CASSDEETGWGTGELFF; cdr3_nt: TGTGCCAGCAGTGACGAAGAGACAGGGTGGGGCACCGGGGAGCTGTTTTTT
j_call: TRBJ1-5; clone_size: few; v_call: TRBV7-9; d_call: TRBD1; cdr3_aa: CASSPGTGGYQPQHF; cdr3_nt: TGTGCCAGCAGCCCAGGGACAGGGGGCTATCAGCCCCAGCATTTT
j_call: TRBJ1-2; clone_size: -; v_call: TRBV7-8; d_call: TRBD1; cdr3_aa: CASSPTGRQGADGYTF; cdr3_nt: TGTGCCAGCAGCCCCACGGGAAGACAGGGGGCGGATGGCTACACCTTC
j_call: TRBJ2-2; clone_size: -; v_call: TRBV27; d_call: -; cdr3_aa: CASSWNTGELFF; cdr3_nt: TGTGCCAGCAGTTGGAACACCGGGGAGCTGTTTTTT
j_call: TRBJ1-5; clone_size: -; v_call: TRBV10-3; d_call: -; cdr3_aa: CAIGGRNSNQPQHF; cdr3_nt: TGTGCCATTGGAGGGAGGAATAGCAATCAGCCCCAGCATTTT
j_call: TRBJ2-6; clone_size: -; v_call: TRBV6-1; d_call: -; cdr3_aa: CASSVHSSGANVLTF; cdr3_nt: TGTGCCAGCAGTGTACATAGTTCTGGGGCCAACGTCCTGACTTTC
j_call: TRBJ1-1; clone_size: -; v_call: TRBV19; d_call: -; cdr3_aa: CASSRTATPEAFF; cdr3_nt: TGTGCCAGTTCTCGGACCGCGACACCCGAAGCTTTCTTT
j_call: TRBJ1-5; clone_size: -; v_call: TRBV20-1; d_call: TRBD1; cdr3_aa: CSAGGTGQSNQPQHF; cdr3_nt: TGCAGTGCTGGGGGGACAGGGCAATCCAATCAGCCCCAGCATTTT
j_call: TRBJ2-1; clone_size: large; v_call: TRBV20-1; d_call: TRBD1; cdr3_aa: CSARMTGDVGNEQFF; cdr3_nt: TGCAGTGCTAGGATGACAGGGGATGTTGGCAATGAGCAGTTCTTC
j_call: TRBJ2-6; clone_size: -; v_call: TRBV7-8; d_call: -; cdr3_aa: CASTPPLRSSGANVLTF; cdr3_nt: TGTGCCAGCACCCCTCCATTACGAAGCTCTGGGGCCAACGTCCTGACTTTC
j_call: TRBJ2-7; clone_size: -; v_call: TRBV7-2; d_call: -; cdr3_aa: CASSSFYEQYF; cdr3_nt: TGTGCCAGCAGCAGTTTCTACGAGCAGTACTTC